These 27 T cell receptor beta chains were all obtained from the same sample, sequenced in a study of cytomegalovirus exposure and HLA in healthy donors. Using immunoSEQ multiplex PCR, the repertoire was profiled, and TCRdb retains in-frame clones only, with some absent. The data hold more than 150,000 clones, with roughly 80% observed a single time. Input material: PBMCs. The receptors derive from a woman between 18 and 29 years old in good health and CMV-seropositive.

J is TRBJ1-2 and V is TRBV5-8; 7 bases align to TRBD1. The germline gives CDR1 SGHTS, CDR2 YDEGEE. The length of the CDR3 is 16 residues. Trimming at V came to 4 bases and at J to 3 bases, leaving 12 bases not matched to a gene. This CDR3 reads CASSPGQVLRDYGYTF. The DNA for the CDR3 is TGTGCCAGCAGCCCTGGACAGGTTCTTCGGGACTATGGCTACACCTTC.

Only one count was recorded for this clone. The chain carries TRBV12-5 and TRBJ1-3; 7 nucleotides line up with TRBD1. From germline, CDR1 is LGHNT and CDR2 FRNRAP. The CDR3 is 16 amino acids. J lost 1 base, V lost 5 bases, and 8 bases had no gene match. CDR3 bases: TGTGCTAGTGGTCTCAGACAGGGATCTTCTGGAAACACCATATATTTT. Its translation is CASGLRQGSSGNTIYF.

The V call is TRBV29-1, the J call TRBJ2-7, with D maybe TRBD2 (5 bases). The V gene's germline CDR1 is SQVTM and CDR2 ANQGSEA. The V gene lost 5 bases and the J gene lost 7 bases, with 12 bases spanning the gap. This CDR3 contains 11 residues. CDR3 region: CSVLMGSEQYF. In DNA form, the CDR3 reads TGCAGCGTTCTCATGGGGAGTGAGCAGTACTTC.

This clone occurred a few times. The CDR3: CASTRSQADGPQHF. In DNA form, the CDR3 reads TGTGCCAGCACCCGAAGTCAGGCTGACGGGCCCCAGCATTTT. The rearrangement links TRBV6-1 to TRBJ1-5; D not certain. The V and J ends lost 7 bases and 9 bases respectively, with 19 bases between them. Germline loops: CDR1 MNHNS, CDR2 SASEGT. The CDR3 length is 14 residues.

This rearrangement joins TRBV2 to TRBJ2-1, with 9 bases that match TRBD1. The CDR3 length is 14 residues. Trimming took 5 bases from V and 7 from J; bases not matched to a gene: 6. Looked up from germline, CDR1 is SNHLY and CDR2 is FYNNEI. CDR3 sequence: CASSTDRGVNEQFF. CDR3 coding DNA: TGTGCCAGCAGTACGGACAGGGGTGTGAATGAGCAGTTCTTC.

This chain links TRBV19 with TRBJ2-7; 7 nucleotides line up with TRBD2. V lost 5 bases to trimming and J lost 5 bases; unmatched junction nucleotides: 0. This CDR3 comprises 11 residues. Germline CDR1 reads LNHDA; CDR2 reads SQIVND (reference sequence). In nucleotides, the CDR3 is TGTGCCAGTAGTCGGGGGGACGAGCAGTACTTC. It encodes CASSRGDEQYF.

This rearrangement joins TRBV28 to TRBJ1-1, with 7 bases lining up with TRBD1. V was pared by 5 bases and J by 4 bases, with 7 bases of the junction left unmatched. Germline CDR1 MDHEN, CDR2 SYDVKM. The CDR3 covers 14 residues. As DNA, the CDR3 is TGTGCCAGCAGTCCCTCACGACAGGGCACTGAAGCTTTCTTT. This encodes CASSPSRQGTEAFF.

This sequence joins TRBV28 and TRBJ2-7; 7 nucleotides agree with TRBD1. This CDR3 spans 15 amino acids. Trimming cost V 8 bases and J 0 bases; bases outside gene matches: 10. CDR1 MDHEN and CDR2 SYDVKM come from the germline V gene. The CDR3 spells CASSGVRQGSYEQYF. CDR3 sequence (DNA): TGTGCCAGCTCCGGGGTTCGACAGGGCTCCTACGAGCAGTACTTC.

The CDR3 region has the DNA TGTGCCAGCAGTGAATTCCGTTCGACTGAAGCTTTCTTT. Residues: CASSEFRSTEAFF. The genes are TRBV25-1 and TRBJ1-1; D gene unclear. Looked up from germline, CDR1 is MGHDK and CDR2 is SYGVNS. The ends were cut back, 1 base at V and 5 bases at J, with 8 bases in the middle. The CDR3 runs to 13 residues.

This clone turned up a few times. The chain carries TRBV6-5 and TRBJ2-7; a weak D match, TRBD1 (6 bases). Germline values: CDR1 MNHEY, CDR2 SVGAGI. The length of the CDR3 is 12 residues. V gave up 8 bases and J gave up 5 bases, with 13 bases separating them. The chain's CDR3 is CASGAGVDEQYF. In DNA form, the CDR3 reads TGTGCCAGCGGTGCAGGGGTCGACGAGCAGTACTTC.

The chain uses TRBV5-1 and TRBJ1-2; a possible D gene is TRBD1 (6 bases). The CDR3 consists of 15 residues. Trimming took off 4 bases at V and 6 bases at J, with 19 bases between the two ends. Germline V gene sequence: CDR1 SGHRS, CDR2 YFSETQ. CDR3 nucleotide sequence: TGCGCCAGCAGCCCGATATCCAGACAGGACAATGGCTACACCTTC. Its translation: CASSPISRQDNGYTF.

This clone occurred once. The chain couples TRBV13 to TRBJ1-1; D not resolved. The CDR3 runs to 14 residues. Deletions cut 3 bases from V and 2 bases from J, with 10 bases between. CDR1 and CDR2 from the germline V gene are PRHDT and FYEKMQ (reference sequence). CDR3 loop: CASSLGSNNTEAFF. The CDR3 coding sequence is TGTGCCAGCAGCTTGGGGAGCAACAACACTGAAGCTTTCTTT.

The chain combines TRBV6-5 with TRBJ1-1, with D possibly matching TRBD1 (6 bases). V lost 0 bases and J 6 bases, leaving 8 bases between the germline ends. The CDR3 has 13 residues. Germline V gene data show CDR1 as MNHEY and CDR2 as SVGAGI. The CDR3 loop reads CASSYSRTAEAFF. As DNA, the CDR3 is TGTGCCAGCAGTTACTCACGGACAGCTGAAGCTTTCTTT.

J is TRBJ1-2 and V is TRBV6-1, with D unclear. Germline loops: CDR1 MNHNS, CDR2 SASEGT. Trimming shortened V by 8 bases and J by 0 bases, and 10 bases separated the two germline ends. The CDR3 runs 13 residues. The CDR3 loop reads CASGPGANYGYTF. The CDR3, as DNA: TGTGCCAGCGGGCCGGGAGCTAACTATGGCTACACCTTC.

The rearrangement joins TRBV14 to TRBJ2-3; 9 bases fit TRBD2. This CDR3 region has 16 residues. Trimming took 4 bases from V and 4 from J; bases not matched to a gene: 9. Per the germline V gene, CDR1 is SGHDN and CDR2 is FVKESK. CDR3 sequence: CASSPLLTSGPDTQYF. The CDR3 region has the DNA TGTGCCAGCAGCCCCCTATTGACTAGCGGCCCAGATACGCAGTATTTT. Looking up the rest from reference TRBV14 and TRBJ2-3 gives the full variable domain: EAGVTQFPSHSVIEKGQTVTLRCDPISGHDNLYWYRRVMGKEIKFLLHFVKESKQDESGMPNNRFLAERTGGTYSTLKVQPAELEDSGVYFCASSPLLTSGPDTQYFGPGTRLTVL.

The genes are TRBV19 and TRBJ1-2; D is ambiguous. CDR3 length: 14 amino acids. The V gene's germline CDR1 is LNHDA and CDR2 SQIVND (reference sequence). Trimming took 5 bases from V and 2 from J, leaving 12 bases between them. Here the CDR3 DNA reads TGTGCCAGTAGTGTGAGGTGGCAAAACTATGGCTACACCTTC. Its protein is CASSVRWQNYGYTF.

The chain recombines TRBV4-1 with TRBJ1-6; D gene unclear. Germline-derived CDR1 and CDR2 are MGHRA and YSYEKL. Deletions cut 6 bases from V and 9 bases from J, with 21 bases between. The CDR3 runs 16 residues. The CDR3 DNA follows: TGCGCCAGCAGGAAAAGGCCTGGGGAAGGAGGTTCACCCCTCCACTTT. It codes for CASRKRPGEGGSPLHF.

The rearrangement joins TRBV6-4 to TRBJ2-7; 10 bases map to TRBD2. J lost 5 bases, V lost 7 bases, and 14 bases had no gene match. This CDR3 contains 16 residues. Germline CDR1 is MRHNA and CDR2 is SNTAGT. CDR3 in amino acids: CASTPYLAGGWNEQYF. The CDR3 bases are TGTGCCAGCACCCCGTACTTAGCGGGGGGCTGGAACGAGCAGTACTTC.

This chain links TRBV2 with TRBJ1-2, with a tentative D call TRBD1 (6 bases). The V gene's germline CDR1 is SNHLY and CDR2 FYNNEI. The CDR3 extends over 14 amino acids. Deletions cut 3 bases from V and 2 bases from J, with 10 bases between. The CDR3 region has the DNA TGTGCCAGCAGTGAGACAGGTTTCAACTATGGCTACACCTTC. Translated, it gives CASSETGFNYGYTF.

This chain connects TRBV9 to TRBJ2-7, with a tentative D call TRBD1 (6 bases). The V end lost 4 bases, the J end lost 3 bases, and 14 bases lay between the germline ends. The CDR3 sequence is 14 residues long. Germline CDR1 reads SGDLS; CDR2 reads YYNGEE. Written as DNA, the CDR3 is TGTGCCAGCAGCCCCGCGGACAGAAACTACGAGCAGTACTTC. Its protein product is CASSPADRNYEQYF.

This rearrangement joins TRBV6-5 to TRBJ1-6; the D gene is possibly TRBD1 (6 bases). The germline CDR1 and CDR2 sequences are MNHEY and SVGAGI. Trimming left V 5 bases short and J 6 bases short, with 8 bases between. The CDR3 is 13 residues long. The CDR3 region has the DNA TGTGCCAGCAGTGTAGGGGGTAATTCACCCCTCCACTTT. It yields the protein CASSVGGNSPLHF.

The J gene is TRBJ2-2, the V gene TRBV6-1; D may be TRBD2 (6 bases). Germline CDR1 and CDR2: MNHNS and SASEGT. Trimming cost V 7 bases and J 1 base, with 13 bases left between them. The CDR3 runs to 15 residues. The CDR3 coding sequence is TGTGCCAGCATTCAGAGGCGGGGGAACACCGGGGAGCTGTTTTTT. This sequence encodes CASIQRRGNTGELFF.

The sample holds one count of this clone. V is TRBV4-1 and J is TRBJ2-7; 7 bases match TRBD2. Germline CDR1 is MGHRA and CDR2 is YSYEKL. V shed 1 base and J 7 bases; nucleotides not matched to a gene: 7. CDR3 length: 14 residues. This chain's CDR3 is CASSQVGGGREQYF. The CDR3 nucleotides read TGCGCCAGCAGCCAAGTTGGGGGAGGGAGGGAGCAGTACTTC.

This clone was picked up one time. The chain is built from TRBV5-4 and TRBJ1-4; 10 bases fit TRBD1. The CDR3 runs to 16 residues. Germline-derived CDR1 and CDR2 are SGHNT and YYREEE (reference sequence). V trimming: 4 bases; J trimming: 4 bases; junction bases outside the gene matches: 7. CDR3 residues: CASSADRGAYNEKLFF. DNA of the CDR3: TGTGCCAGCAGCGCGGACAGGGGGGCTTATAATGAAAAACTGTTTTTT.

This clone was detected only a few times. The chain has TRBV9 and TRBJ2-2, with D unclear. V shed 0 bases and J shed 0 bases, with 6 bases lying between them. Germline values: CDR1 SGDLS, CDR2 YYNGEE. This CDR3 is built from 15 residues. Here the CDR3 reads CASSVDLSNTGELFF. The CDR3 DNA reads as TGTGCCAGCAGCGTAGATTTATCGAACACCGGGGAGCTGTTTTTT.

This clone was seen a single time. This rearrangement joins TRBV7-3 to TRBJ2-3; 8 bases are a match to TRBD2. Germline CDR1 and CDR2: SGHTA and FQGTGA. Trimming at V came to 1 base and at J to 3 bases, leaving 9 bases not matched to a gene. The CDR3 contains 17 residues. The CDR3 DNA sequence: TGTGCCAGCAGCTTAATGCCTTTCGGGGGGGCTACAGATACGCAGTATTTT. Its translation: CASSLMPFGGATDTQYF.

This clone is a singleton in its sample. The sample holds other DNA sequences that translate to the same CDR3. V is TRBV7-9 and J is TRBJ1-6, with D perhaps TRBD1 (5 bases). The CDR3 runs 14 residues. Trimming shortened V by 3 bases and J by 5 bases, and 8 bases separated the two germline ends. CDR1 SEHNR and CDR2 FQNEAQ come from the germline V gene (reference sequence). The CDR3 DNA sequence: TGTGCCAGCAGCTTGGGGGGAGATAATTCACCCCTCCACTTT. Translation gives CASSLGGDNSPLHF.